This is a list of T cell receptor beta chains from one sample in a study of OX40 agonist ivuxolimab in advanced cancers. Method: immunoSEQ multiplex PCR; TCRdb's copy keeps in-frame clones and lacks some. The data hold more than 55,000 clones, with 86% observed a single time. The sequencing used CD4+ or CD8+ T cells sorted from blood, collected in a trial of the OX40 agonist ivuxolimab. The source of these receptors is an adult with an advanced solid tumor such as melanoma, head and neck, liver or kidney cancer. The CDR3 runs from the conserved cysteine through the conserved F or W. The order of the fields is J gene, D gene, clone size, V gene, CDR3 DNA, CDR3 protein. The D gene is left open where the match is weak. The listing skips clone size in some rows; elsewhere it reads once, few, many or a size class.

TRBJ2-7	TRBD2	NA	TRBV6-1	TGTGCCAGCAGTGAAGCCTTCTCGGGGCCTAGCGGGTACGAGCAGTACTTC	CASSEAFSGPSGYEQYF
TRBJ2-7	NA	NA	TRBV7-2	TGTGCCAGCAGCCTCCGCGGGGTCTACGAGCAGTACTTC	CASSLRGVYEQYF
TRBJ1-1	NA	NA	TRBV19	TGTGCCAGTAGTAATGTGGGGGGAACCGAAGCTTTCTTT	CASSNVGGTEAFF
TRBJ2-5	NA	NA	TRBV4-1	TGCGCCAGCAGCCAAGCGCAAGAGACCCAGTACTTC	CASSQAQETQYF
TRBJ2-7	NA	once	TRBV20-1	TGCAGTGCTCCACAGCCTCTCGAGCAGTACTTC	CSAPQPLEQYF
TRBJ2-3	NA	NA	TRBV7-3	TGTGCCAGCAGTACCGCCACAGGAACAGATACGCAGTATTTT	CASSTATGTDTQYF
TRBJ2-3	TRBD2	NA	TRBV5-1	TGCGCCAGCAGCTCTGAGGTGAGCGGGGGACCGGATACGCAGTATTTT	CASSSEVSGGPDTQYF
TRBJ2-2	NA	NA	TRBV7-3	TGTGCCAGCAGCTTAAGGTCCGGGGAGCTGTTTTTT	CASSLRSGELFF
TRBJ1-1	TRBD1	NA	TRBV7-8	TGTGCCAGCAGCGTAACAGGGGGCGGCACTGAAGCTTTCTTT	CASSVTGGGTEAFF
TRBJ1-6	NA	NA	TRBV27	TGTGCCAGCAGTTTCCGGCAGACGAGCTCCTATAATTCACCCCTCCACTTT	CASSFRQTSSYNSPLHF
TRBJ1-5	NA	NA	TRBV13	TGTGCCAGCAGCTTATCATCGGACGGATTCAATCAGCCCCAGCATTTT	CASSLSSDGFNQPQHF
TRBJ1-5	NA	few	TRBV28	TGTGCCAGCAAATCGGGCGACCAGCCCCAGCATTTT	CASKSGDQPQHF
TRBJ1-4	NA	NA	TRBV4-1	TGCGCCAGCAGCCAGAGCCCCTCCGGGGCTAATGAAAAACTGTTTTTT	CASSQSPSGANEKLFF
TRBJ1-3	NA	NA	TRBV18	TGTGCCAGCTCTCGCCTATCAGGAGATGGAAACACCATATATTTT	CASSRLSGDGNTIYF
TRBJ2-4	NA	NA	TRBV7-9	TGTGCCAGCAGCCCCCCGTCCCTAAACATTCAGTACTTC	CASSPPSLNIQYF
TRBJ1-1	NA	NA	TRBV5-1	TGCGCCAGCAGCTTGGCCTCAGCGGAGACCGAAGCTTTCTTT	CASSLASAETEAFF
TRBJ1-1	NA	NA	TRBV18	TGTGCCAGCTCACCAGGGGATGCGTCGCTGACTGAAGCTTTCTTT	CASSPGDASLTEAFF
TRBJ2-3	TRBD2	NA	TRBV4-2	TGTGCCAGCAGCCCGCGACTAGCGGGCACAGATACGCAGTATTTT	CASSPRLAGTDTQYF
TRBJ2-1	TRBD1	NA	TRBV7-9	TGTGCCAGCGGGATCTTCCGGGACAGCCTTGAGCAGTTCTTC	CASGIFRDSLEQFF
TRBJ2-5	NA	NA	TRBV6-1	TGTGCCAGCAGGAAACCTTGGGGGGCCCAAGAGACCCAGTACTTC	CASRKPWGAQETQYF
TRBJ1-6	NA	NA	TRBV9	TGTGCCAGCAGCGTACCAGCATCGCGGACAGTTGGAAATTCACCCCTCCACTTT	CASSVPASRTVGNSPLHF
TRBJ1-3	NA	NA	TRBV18	TGTGCCAGCTCATCGGGAGGGGGAAACACCATATATTTT	CASSSGGGNTIYF
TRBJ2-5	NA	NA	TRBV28	TGTGCCAGCAGTGAGGGGCAAGAGACCCAGTACTTC	CASSEGQETQYF
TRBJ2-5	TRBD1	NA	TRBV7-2	TGTGCCAGCAGCTCAACAGGGGTAGAGACCCAGTACTTC	CASSSTGVETQYF
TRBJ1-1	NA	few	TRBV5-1	TGCGCCAGCAGCCTTGACCCTGCTAGGAACACTGAAGCTTTCTTT	CASSLDPARNTEAFF
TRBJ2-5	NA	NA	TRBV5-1	TGCGCCAGCAGCTCGGCGGGACAGCGAAGGGAAGAGACCCAGTACTTC	CASSSAGQRREETQYF
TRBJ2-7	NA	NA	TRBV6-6	TGTGCCAGCAGTTACTCGAGAGGGGGGCCCTACGAGCAGTACTTC	CASSYSRGGPYEQYF
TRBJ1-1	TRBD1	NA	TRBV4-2	TGTGCCAGCAGCCGAACAACCTTTTTGTCAGGGGGCACTGAAGCTTTCTTT	CASSRTTFLSGGTEAFF
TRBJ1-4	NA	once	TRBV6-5	TGTGCCAGCAGTTACTCCAGGGGTGCGCGTGAAAAACTGTTTTTT	CASSYSRGAREKLFF
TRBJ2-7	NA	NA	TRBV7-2	TGTGCCACCAGCCGTTCCTCCGGGACCGACTCCTACGAGCAGTACTTC	CATSRSSGTDSYEQYF
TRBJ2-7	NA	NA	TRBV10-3	TGTGCCATCAAAGAGGACCCGGACTACGAGCAGTACTTC	CAIKEDPDYEQYF
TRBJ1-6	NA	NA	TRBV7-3	TGTGCCAGCAGCCCGGTGGGGGGAACGCATTCACCCCTCCACTTT	CASSPVGGTHSPLHF
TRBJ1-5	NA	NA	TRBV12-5	TGTGCTAGTGGTTTGGGGGGAGCCAGCAATCAGCCCCAGCATTTT	CASGLGGASNQPQHF
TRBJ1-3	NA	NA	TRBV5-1	TGCGCCAGCAGCCCTCTTGTTGGCAACTCTGGAAACACCATATATTTT	CASSPLVGNSGNTIYF
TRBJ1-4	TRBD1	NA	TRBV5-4	TGTGCCAGCAGCTCGGCGTCTGACAGGGGGAATGAAAAACTGTTTTTT	CASSSASDRGNEKLFF
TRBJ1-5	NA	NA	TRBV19	TGTGCCAGTAGTATAACCGACAGAGCTCAGCCCCAGCATTTT	CASSITDRAQPQHF
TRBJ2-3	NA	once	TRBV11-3	TGTGCCAGCAGCCCCGTCACAGATACGCAGTATTTT	CASSPVTDTQYF
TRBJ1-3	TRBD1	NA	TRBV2	TGTGCCAGCAGTCTCCTCGCCGGGACAGCTGGAAACACCATATATTTT	CASSLLAGTAGNTIYF
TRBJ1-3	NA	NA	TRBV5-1	TGCGCCAGCAGCTTGGACAGCTCTGGAAACACCATATATTTT	CASSLDSSGNTIYF
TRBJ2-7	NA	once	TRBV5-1	TGCGCCAGCAGCTTAGTGGGGGCCCGGACCTACGAGCAGTACTTC	CASSLVGARTYEQYF
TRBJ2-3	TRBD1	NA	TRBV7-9	TGTGCCAGCAGCTTATCAAAGACAGGGGGATTTTCAGATACGCAGTATTTT	CASSLSKTGGFSDTQYF
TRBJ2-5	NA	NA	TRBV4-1	TGCGCCAGCAGCCCCGGACGGACTTTAGGGGAGACCCAGTACTTC	CASSPGRTLGETQYF
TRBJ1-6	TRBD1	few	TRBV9	TGTGCCAGCAGCCCCACGGAGGGGACAGCTAATTCACCCCTCCACTTT	CASSPTEGTANSPLHF
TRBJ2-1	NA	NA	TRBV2	TGTGCCAGCACCCCCTTGAGGGTGGGGAATGAGCAGTTCTTC	CASTPLRVGNEQFF
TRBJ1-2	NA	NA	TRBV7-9	TGTGCCAGCAGCTTCGGTCTAAGGTTTAATGGCTACACCTTC	CASSFGLRFNGYTF
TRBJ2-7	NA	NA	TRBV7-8	TGTGCCAGCAGCTCAGGACCTATGTACGAGCAGTACTTC	CASSSGPMYEQYF
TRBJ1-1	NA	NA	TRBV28	TGTGCCAGCAGTTTGAGGCAGCGGAACACTGAAGCTTTCTTT	CASSLRQRNTEAFF
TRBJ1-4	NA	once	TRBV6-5	TGTGCCAGCGGTCTAGGGGGGGACTTGGGGGAAAAACTGTTTTTT	CASGLGGDLGEKLFF